The rows below give T cell receptor beta chains drawn from one sample of a study of T cells of healthy individuals. TCRdb recomputed calls from the 5' RACE reads with MiXCR, one row per CDR3 protein. The sample contains 85,000 to 100,000 distinct CDR3 sequences, approximately 15% of which appear only once. The receptors stem from a human donor in good health. The CDR3 runs from the conserved cysteine through the conserved F or W. The D gene is left open where the match is weak.

V gene: TRBV20-1
D gene: TRBD2
J gene: TRBJ2-3
CDR3 protein: CSARERGTPAWQYF

V gene: TRBV28
D gene: -
J gene: TRBJ2-7
CDR3 protein: CASKSGATLSYEQYF

V gene: TRBV7-9
D gene: TRBD2
J gene: TRBJ2-7
CDR3 protein: CASSHSSGDYEQYF

V gene: TRBV6-5
D gene: TRBD2
J gene: TRBJ2-7
CDR3 protein: CASSYAIAGGSYEQYF

V gene: TRBV3-1
D gene: TRBD1
J gene: TRBJ2-2
CDR3 protein: CASSHRGSGGELFF

V gene: TRBV21-1
D gene: -
J gene: TRBJ2-5
CDR3 protein: CASSKGRLGETQYF

V gene: TRBV18
D gene: -
J gene: TRBJ1-1
CDR3 protein: CASSPFRGETEAFF

V gene: TRBV6-1
D gene: TRBD1
J gene: TRBJ2-2
CDR3 protein: CAIDRVGTGELFF

V gene: TRBV9
D gene: -
J gene: TRBJ1-1
CDR3 protein: CASSLEGYTGTEAFF

V gene: TRBV6-5
D gene: TRBD1
J gene: TRBJ2-7
CDR3 protein: CASSLGTGMYEQYF